The T cell receptor beta chain under discussion was sequenced for a study of blood T cell repertoires in COVID-19. Trimming cost V 4 bases and J 3 bases, with 16 bases left between them. The CDR3 contains 15 residues. Germline V gives CDR1 LGHNA, CDR2 YNFKEQ. As handled by the study authors: From reference gene primer amplification, estimates of nucleated cell counts were derived. Produced via immunoSEQ multiplex PCR; TCRdb's table is partial and in-frame only. Clonal size and the V and J genes are those of that table, whereas D and trimming came from the DNA. Of roughly 170,000 clones in the sample, about 84% were seen once.

Material: PBMCs or T cells enriched from blood (not recorded which). The gene calls are TRBV4-2 and TRBJ2-7; D is possibly TRBD1 (5 bases). The receptor was derived from a woman in her thirties or forties with acute COVID-19. The CDR3 DNA reads as TGTGCCAGCAGCCCCCCCGGCAGGGCCATCTACGAGCAGTACTTC. It yields the protein CASSPPGRAIYEQYF.